This T cell receptor (beta chain) is drawn from a study of graft-versus-host responses after intestinal transplantation. Sequencing used immunoSEQ multiplex PCR; TCRdb keeps in-frame clones, though not all of them. The sample holds fewer than 95,000 clones; under 95% are singletons and the top ten take 2% to 2.5%. J gave up 5 bases and V 4 bases, and 5 bases lay outside the gene matches. This CDR3 spans 15 amino acids. The germline V gene encodes CDR1 SGHAT and CDR2 FQNNGV. Details on this clone: What it binds is not known.

The TCR sequence derives from a human donor who received an intestinal transplant. V and J are TRBV11-2 and TRBJ2-1; 10 bases are a match to TRBD1. Sequenced material: unstimulated CD8+ T cells sorted from spleen or lymph node cells, taken before intestinal transplant. CDR3: CASSSRDRGDNEQFF. The CDR3 bases are TGTGCCAGCAGCTCCCGGGACAGGGGTGACAATGAGCAGTTCTTC. Together with reference TRBV11-2 and TRBJ2-1, the CDR3 gives the full variable domain: EAGVAQSPRYKIIEKRQSVAFWCNPISGHATLYWYQQILGQGPKLLIQFQNNGVVDDSQLPKDRFSAERLKGVDSTLKIQPAKLEDSAVYLCASSSRDRGDNEQFFGPGTRLTVL.